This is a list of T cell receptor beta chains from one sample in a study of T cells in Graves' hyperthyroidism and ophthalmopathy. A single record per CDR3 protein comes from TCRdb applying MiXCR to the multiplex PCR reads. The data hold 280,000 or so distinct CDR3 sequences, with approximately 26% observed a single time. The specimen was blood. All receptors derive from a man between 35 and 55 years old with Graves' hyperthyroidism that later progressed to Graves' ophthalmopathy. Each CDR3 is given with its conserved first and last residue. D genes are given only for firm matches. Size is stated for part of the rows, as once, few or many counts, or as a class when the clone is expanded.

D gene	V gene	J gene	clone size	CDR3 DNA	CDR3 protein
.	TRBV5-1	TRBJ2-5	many	TGCGCCAGCACCCGGACAGCAGACCAAGAGACCCAGTACTTC	CASTRTADQETQYF
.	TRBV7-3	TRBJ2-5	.	TGTGCCAGCAGCCGAAGCAGGGCCCCCCAAGAGACCCAGTACTTC	CASSRSRAPQETQYF
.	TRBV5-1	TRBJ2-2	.	TGCGCCAGCAGCTTGGAAGGGGGGGGCGCAACCGGGGAGCTGTTTTTT	CASSLEGGGATGELFF
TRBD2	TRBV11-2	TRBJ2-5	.	TGTGCCAGCAGCCGACTAGCGGGAAATAGGGGGACCCAGTACTTC	CASSRLAGNRGTQYF
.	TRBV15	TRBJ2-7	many	TGTGCCACCAGCAAACAGGTTCTCCTCGAGCAGTACTTC	CATSKQVLLEQYF
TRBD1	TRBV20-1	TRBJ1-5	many	TGCAGTGCTAGAGGACTTACAGGGGGCACCGGCTACAATCAGCCCCAGCATTTT	CSARGLTGGTGYNQPQHF
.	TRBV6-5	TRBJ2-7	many	TGTGCCAGCAGTTACTCGAGGGACACCTACGAGCAGTACTTC	CASSYSRDTYEQYF
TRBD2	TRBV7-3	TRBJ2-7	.	TGTGCCAGCAGTCCCGGGGGGGCGACAAACGAGCAGTACTTC	CASSPGGATNEQYF
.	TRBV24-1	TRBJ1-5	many	TGTGCCACCAGTGATTTTTTTAGCAATCAGCCCCAGCATTTT	CATSDFFSNQPQHF
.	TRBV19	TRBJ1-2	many	TGTGCCAGTACTGCAGGACGTTATGGCTACACCTTC	CASTAGRYGYTF
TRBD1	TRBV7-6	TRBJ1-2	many	TGTGCCAGCAGCACCGGGACAGCGCATTATGGCTACACCTTC	CASSTGTAHYGYTF
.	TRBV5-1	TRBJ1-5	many	TGCGCCAGCAGCTGGGACCCTTATCAGCCCCAGCATTTT	CASSWDPYQPQHF
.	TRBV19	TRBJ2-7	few	TGTGCCAGTAGTATAATGGGAGCTTACGAGCAGTACTTC	CASSIMGAYEQYF
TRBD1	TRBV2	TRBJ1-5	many	TGTGCCAGCAGGGGGACAGGGGCCGGTCAGCCCCAGCATTTT	CASRGTGAGQPQHF
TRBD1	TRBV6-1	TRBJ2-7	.	TGTGCCACACAGACAGGGGAGGCTAACGAGCAGTACTTC	CATQTGEANEQYF
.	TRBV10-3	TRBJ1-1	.	TGTGCCATCAGTGAGTCGGCGGCTCCGGGCACTGAAGCTTTCTTT	CAISESAAPGTEAFF
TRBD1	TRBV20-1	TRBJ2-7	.	TGCAGTGCTAGAGTGCCAGGGGGCTCCTACGAGCAGTACTTC	CSARVPGGSYEQYF
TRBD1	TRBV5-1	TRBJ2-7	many	TGCGCCAGCAGCTTGGAGGACAGGGACGAGCAGTACTTC	CASSLEDRDEQYF
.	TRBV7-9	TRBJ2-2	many	TGTGCCAGCAGCGAGACTATTGAGAACACCGGGGAGCTGTTTTTT	CASSETIENTGELFF
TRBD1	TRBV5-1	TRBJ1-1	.	TGCGCCAGCAGGGCGTTGAGGGGACAGGCGAACACTGAAGCTTTCTTT	CASRALRGQANTEAFF
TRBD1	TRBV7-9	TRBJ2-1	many	TGTGCCAGCAGCGACCCTAGGACAGGAGTCAATGAGCAGTTCTTC	CASSDPRTGVNEQFF
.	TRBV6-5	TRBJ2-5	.	TGTGCCAGCAGTTACTCCCGGGACGGGCGAGAGACCCAGTACTTC	CASSYSRDGRETQYF
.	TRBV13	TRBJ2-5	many	TGTGCCAGCTCCCTCATGGGGCCAACTATCGAGACCCAGTACTTC	CASSLMGPTIETQYF
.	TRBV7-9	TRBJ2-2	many	TGTGCCACGCAGAAGGGAGTCGCGAACACCGGGGAGCTGTTTTTT	CATQKGVANTGELFF
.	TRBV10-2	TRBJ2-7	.	TGCGCCAGCAGCCAAGACCCCGGGGTGCTCTACGAGCAGTACTTC	CASSQDPGVLYEQYF
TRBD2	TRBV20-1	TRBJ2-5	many	TGCAGTGCTGGGGGGGATACGAGCCAAGAGACCCAGTACTTC	CSAGGDTSQETQYF
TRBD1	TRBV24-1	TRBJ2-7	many	TGTGCCACCAGTGACCTTGGACAGGGGGGGACCTACGAGCAGTACTTC	CATSDLGQGGTYEQYF
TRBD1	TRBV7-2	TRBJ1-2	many	TGTGCCAGCCGCCCGGGGCAGGGGGTCGGCTACACCTTC	CASRPGQGVGYTF
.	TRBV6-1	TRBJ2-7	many	TGTGCCAGCAGTGAATTTACAGGGCACGAGCAGTACTTC	CASSEFTGHEQYF
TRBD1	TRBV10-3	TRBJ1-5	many	TGTGCCATCAGTGAACGAACAGGGGGAAGTCAGCCCCAGCATTTT	CAISERTGGSQPQHF
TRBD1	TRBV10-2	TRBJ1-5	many	TGCGCCAGCAGTGAGACCGGGACAGGGATCAATCAGCCCCAGCATTTT	CASSETGTGINQPQHF
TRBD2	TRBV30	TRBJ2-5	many	TGTGCCTGGAGGCTAGCGGGATCAGAGACCCAGTACTTC	CAWRLAGSETQYF
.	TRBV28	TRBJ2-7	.	TGTGCCAGCAGTTTGATAATGGGAGGCGAGCAGTACTTC	CASSLIMGGEQYF
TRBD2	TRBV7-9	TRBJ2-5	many	TGTGCCAGCAGCTTAGACGGACTAGCGGGATGGGGGACCCAGTACTTC	CASSLDGLAGWGTQYF
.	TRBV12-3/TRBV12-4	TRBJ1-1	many	TGTGCCAGCGTGCGGGTTGGGACTGAAGCTTTCTTT	CASVRVGTEAFF
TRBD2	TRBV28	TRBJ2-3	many	TGTGCCAGCAGTTCCCCAGGGACTAGCGGGAGTACAGATACGCAGTATTTT	CASSSPGTSGSTDTQYF
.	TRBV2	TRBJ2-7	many	TGTGCCAGCAGGCGACTCTACGAGCAGTACTTC	CASRRLYEQYF
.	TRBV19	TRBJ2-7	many	TGTGCCAGTAGTATTTCACGTGGGCCCTACGAGCAGTACTTC	CASSISRGPYEQYF
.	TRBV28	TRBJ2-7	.	TGTGCCAGCAGTCCCTCAGACGGCAGAACCTACGAGCAGTACTTC	CASSPSDGRTYEQYF
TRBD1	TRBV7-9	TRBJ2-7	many	TGTGCCAGCAGCTTAGGAGGGGGCCTCAACGAGCAGTACTTC	CASSLGGGLNEQYF
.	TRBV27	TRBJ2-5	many	TGTGCCAGCAGTCCGGCTCGATCGGAGACCCAGTACTTC	CASSPARSETQYF
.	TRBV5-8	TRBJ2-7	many	TGTGCCAGCAGCTTCTCCAACTCCTACGAGCAGTACTTC	CASSFSNSYEQYF
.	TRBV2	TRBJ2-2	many	TGTGCCAGCAGTGTCGAAGGGTCCGGGGAGCTGTTTTTT	CASSVEGSGELFF
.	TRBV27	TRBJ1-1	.	TGTGCCAGCAGTTGGGGGGGTGGGACTGAAGCTTTCTTT	CASSWGGGTEAFF
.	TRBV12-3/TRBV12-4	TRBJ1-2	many	TGTGCCAGCAGTTTTTATGGCATGGATGGCTACACCTTC	CASSFYGMDGYTF
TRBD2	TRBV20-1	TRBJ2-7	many	TGCAGTGCTGGGGGGGACGTCTACGAGCAGTACTTC	CSAGGDVYEQYF